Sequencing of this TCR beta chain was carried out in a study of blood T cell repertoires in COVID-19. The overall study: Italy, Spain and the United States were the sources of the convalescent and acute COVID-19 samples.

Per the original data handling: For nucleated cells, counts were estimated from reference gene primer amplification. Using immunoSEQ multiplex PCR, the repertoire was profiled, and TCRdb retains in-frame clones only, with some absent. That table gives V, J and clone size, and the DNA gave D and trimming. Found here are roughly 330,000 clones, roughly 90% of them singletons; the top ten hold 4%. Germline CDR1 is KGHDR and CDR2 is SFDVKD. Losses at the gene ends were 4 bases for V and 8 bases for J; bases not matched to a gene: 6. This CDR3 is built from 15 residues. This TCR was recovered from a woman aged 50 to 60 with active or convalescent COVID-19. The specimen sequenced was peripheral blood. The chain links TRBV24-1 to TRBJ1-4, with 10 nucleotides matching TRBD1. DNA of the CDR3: TGTGCCACCAGTGAAGCCGGGACAGGGGTGGAAAAACTGTTTTTT. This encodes CATSEAGTGVEKLFF.